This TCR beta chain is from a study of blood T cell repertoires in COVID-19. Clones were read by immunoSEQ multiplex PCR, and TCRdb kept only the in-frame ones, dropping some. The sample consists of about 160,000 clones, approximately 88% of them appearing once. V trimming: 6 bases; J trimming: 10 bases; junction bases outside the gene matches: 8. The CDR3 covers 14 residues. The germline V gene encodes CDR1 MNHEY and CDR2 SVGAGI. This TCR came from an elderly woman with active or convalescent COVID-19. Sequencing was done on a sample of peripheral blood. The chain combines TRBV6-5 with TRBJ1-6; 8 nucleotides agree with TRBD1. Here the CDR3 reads CASSADRAGSPLHF. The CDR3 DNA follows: TGTGCCAGCAGCGCGGACAGGGCGGGGTCACCCCTCCACTTT.